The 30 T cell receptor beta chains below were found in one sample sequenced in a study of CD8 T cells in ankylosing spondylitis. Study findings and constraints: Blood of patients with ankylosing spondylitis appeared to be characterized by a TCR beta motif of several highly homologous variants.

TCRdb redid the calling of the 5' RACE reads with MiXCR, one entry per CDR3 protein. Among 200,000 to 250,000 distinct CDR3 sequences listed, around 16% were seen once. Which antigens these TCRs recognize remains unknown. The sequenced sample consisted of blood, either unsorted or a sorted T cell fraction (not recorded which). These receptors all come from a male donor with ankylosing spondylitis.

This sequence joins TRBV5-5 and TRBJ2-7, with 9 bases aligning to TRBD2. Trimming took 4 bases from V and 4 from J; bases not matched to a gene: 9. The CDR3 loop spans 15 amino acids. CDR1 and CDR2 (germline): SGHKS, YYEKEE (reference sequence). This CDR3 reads CASSPGLALPYEQYF. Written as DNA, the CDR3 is TGTGCCAGCAGCCCCGGACTAGCGCTACCTTACGAGCAGTACTTC.

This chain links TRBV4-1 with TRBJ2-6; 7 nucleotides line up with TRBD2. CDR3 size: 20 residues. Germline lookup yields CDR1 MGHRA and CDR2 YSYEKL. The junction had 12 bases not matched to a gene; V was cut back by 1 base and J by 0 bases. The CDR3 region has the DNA TGCGCCAGCAGCCAAGTCCCCGGCGCAGGGAGGGGCTCTGGGGCCAACGTCCTGACTTTC. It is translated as CASSQVPGAGRGSGANVLTF.

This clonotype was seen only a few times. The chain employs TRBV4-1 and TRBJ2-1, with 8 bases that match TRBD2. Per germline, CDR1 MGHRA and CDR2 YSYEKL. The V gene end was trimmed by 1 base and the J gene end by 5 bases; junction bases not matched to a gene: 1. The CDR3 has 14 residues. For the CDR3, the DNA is TGCGCCAGCAGCCAAGTGCGGGGGGACAATGAGCAGTTCTTC. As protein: CASSQVRGDNEQFF.

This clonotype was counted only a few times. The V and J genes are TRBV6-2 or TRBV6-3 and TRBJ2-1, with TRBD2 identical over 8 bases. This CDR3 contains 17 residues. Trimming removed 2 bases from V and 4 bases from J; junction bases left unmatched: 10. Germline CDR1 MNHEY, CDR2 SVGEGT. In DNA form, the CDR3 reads TGTGCCAGCAGTTACAGCCCCGTAGCGGGGCCGTACAATGAGCAGTTCTTC. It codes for CASSYSPVAGPYNEQFF.

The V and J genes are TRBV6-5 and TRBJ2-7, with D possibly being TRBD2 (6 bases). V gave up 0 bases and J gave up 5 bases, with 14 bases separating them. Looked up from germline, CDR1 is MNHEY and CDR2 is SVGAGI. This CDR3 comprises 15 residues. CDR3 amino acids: CASSYSGTQWNEQYF. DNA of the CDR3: TGTGCCAGCAGTTACTCCGGGACTCAATGGAACGAGCAGTACTTC.

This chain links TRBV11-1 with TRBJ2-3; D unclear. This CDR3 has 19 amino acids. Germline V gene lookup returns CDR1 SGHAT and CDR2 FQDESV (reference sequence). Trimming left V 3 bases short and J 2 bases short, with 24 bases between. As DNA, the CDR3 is TGTGCCAGCAGCTTTCCATCGTCCCTTTGGACGGAAAACACAGATACGCAGTATTTT. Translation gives CASSFPSSLWTENTDTQYF.

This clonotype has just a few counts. The CDR3 bases are TGCAGCTTTCGGGTGGAGGATGGCTACACCTTC. Translation: CSFRVEDGYTF. The V call is TRBV29-1, the J call TRBJ1-2, with D unresolved. The germline V gene encodes CDR1 SQVTM and CDR2 ANQGSEA. V was cut by 8 bases and J by 6 bases, with 13 bases left in between. The CDR3 has 11 residues.

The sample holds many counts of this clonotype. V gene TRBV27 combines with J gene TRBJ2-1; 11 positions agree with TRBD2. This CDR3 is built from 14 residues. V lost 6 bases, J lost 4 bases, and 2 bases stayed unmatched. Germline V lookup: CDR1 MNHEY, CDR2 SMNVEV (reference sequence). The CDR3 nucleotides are TGTGCCAGCAGCCTAGCGGGGGGATACAATGAGCAGTTCTTC. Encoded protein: CASSLAGGYNEQFF.

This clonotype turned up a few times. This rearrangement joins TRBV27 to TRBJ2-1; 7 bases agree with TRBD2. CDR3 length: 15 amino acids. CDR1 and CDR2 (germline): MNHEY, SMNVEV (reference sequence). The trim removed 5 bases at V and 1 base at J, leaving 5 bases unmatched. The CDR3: CASSHTGGSYNEQFF. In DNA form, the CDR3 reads TGTGCCAGCAGTCACACGGGGGGATCCTACAATGAGCAGTTCTTC.

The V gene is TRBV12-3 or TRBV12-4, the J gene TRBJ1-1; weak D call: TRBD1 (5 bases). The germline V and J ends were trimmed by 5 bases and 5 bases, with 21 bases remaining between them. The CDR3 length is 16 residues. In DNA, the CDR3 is TGTGCCAGCAGTCTATCCCCGGGGCAGGGAGGGACTGAAGCTTTCTTT. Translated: CASSLSPGQGGTEAFF.

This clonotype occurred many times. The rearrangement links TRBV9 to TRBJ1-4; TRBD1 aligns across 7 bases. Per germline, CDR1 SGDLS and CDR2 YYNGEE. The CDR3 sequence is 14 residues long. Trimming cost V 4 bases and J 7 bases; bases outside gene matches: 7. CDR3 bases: TGTGCCAGCAGCTCAGGGGGTTGGGGTGAAAAACTGTTTTTT. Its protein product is CASSSGGWGEKLFF.

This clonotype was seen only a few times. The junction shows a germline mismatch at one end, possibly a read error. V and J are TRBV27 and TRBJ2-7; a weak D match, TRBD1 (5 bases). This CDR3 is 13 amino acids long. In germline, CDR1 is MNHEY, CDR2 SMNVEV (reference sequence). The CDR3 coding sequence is TGTGCCAGCAGTCTATCAGGGTTCTACGAGCAGTACTTC. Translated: CASSLSGFYEQYF.

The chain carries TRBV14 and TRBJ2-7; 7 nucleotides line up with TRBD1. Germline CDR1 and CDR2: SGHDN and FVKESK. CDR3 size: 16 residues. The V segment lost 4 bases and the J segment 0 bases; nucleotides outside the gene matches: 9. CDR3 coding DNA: TGTGCCAGCAGCCCCCTGGGGACAGCCTTCTCCTACGAGCAGTACTTC. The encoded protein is CASSPLGTAFSYEQYF.

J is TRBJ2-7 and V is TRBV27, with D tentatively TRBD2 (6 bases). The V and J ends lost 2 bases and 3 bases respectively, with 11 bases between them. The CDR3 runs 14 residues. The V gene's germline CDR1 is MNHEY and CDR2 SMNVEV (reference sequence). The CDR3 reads CASSLGGYGYEQYF. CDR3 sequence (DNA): TGTGCCAGCAGTTTAGGAGGGTACGGCTACGAGCAGTACTTC.

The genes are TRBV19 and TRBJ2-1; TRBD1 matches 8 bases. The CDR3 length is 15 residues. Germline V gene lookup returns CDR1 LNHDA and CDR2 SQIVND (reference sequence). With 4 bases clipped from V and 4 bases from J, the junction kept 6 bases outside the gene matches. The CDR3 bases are TGTGCCAGTAGTACAACAGGGGGGTCTTACAATGAGCAGTTCTTC. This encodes CASSTTGGSYNEQFF. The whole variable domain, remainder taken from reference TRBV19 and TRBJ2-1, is DGGITQSPKYLFRKEGQNVTLSCEQNLNHDAMYWYRQDPGQGLRLIYYSQIVNDFQKGDIAEGYSVSREKKESFPLTVTSAQKNPTAFYLCASSTTGGSYNEQFFGPGTRLTVL.

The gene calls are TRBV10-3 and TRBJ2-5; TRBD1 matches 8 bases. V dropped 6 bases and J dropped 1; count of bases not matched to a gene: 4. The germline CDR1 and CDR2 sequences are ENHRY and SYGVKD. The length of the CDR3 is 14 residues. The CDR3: CAISQGAIQETQYF. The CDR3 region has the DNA TGTGCCATCAGCCAGGGGGCCATCCAAGAGACCCAGTACTTC.

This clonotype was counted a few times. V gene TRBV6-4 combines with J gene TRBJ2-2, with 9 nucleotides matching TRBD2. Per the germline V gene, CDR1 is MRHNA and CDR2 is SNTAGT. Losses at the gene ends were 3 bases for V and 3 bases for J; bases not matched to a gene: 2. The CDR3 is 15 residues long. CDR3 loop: CASSDSGGDTGELFF. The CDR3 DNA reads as TGTGCCAGCAGTGATAGCGGGGGAGACACCGGGGAGCTGTTTTTT.

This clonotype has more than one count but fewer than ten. Here the CDR3 DNA reads TGTGCCAGCAGCTACCGAGGGGACCCTACGCAGTATTTT. This gives the protein CASSYRGDPTQYF. This chain connects TRBV5-6 to TRBJ2-3, with D perhaps assigned TRBD1 or TRBD2 (5 bases each). CDR3 size: 13 residues. In germline, CDR1 is SGHDT, CDR2 YYEEEE. V lost 3 bases and J 8 bases, leaving 13 bases between the germline ends.

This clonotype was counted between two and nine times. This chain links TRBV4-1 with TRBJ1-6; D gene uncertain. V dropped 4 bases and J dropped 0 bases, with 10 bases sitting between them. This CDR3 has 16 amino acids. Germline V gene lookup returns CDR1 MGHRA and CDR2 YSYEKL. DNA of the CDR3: TGCGCCAGCAGCCCGGGGTGGAACTCCTATAATTCACCCCTCCACTTT. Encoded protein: CASSPGWNSYNSPLHF.

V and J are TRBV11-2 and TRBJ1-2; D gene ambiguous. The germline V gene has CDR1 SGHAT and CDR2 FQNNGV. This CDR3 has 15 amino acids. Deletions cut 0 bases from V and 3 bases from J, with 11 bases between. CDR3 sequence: CASSLEGGSHYGYTF. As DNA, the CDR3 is TGTGCCAGCAGCTTAGAGGGTGGCTCACACTATGGCTACACCTTC.

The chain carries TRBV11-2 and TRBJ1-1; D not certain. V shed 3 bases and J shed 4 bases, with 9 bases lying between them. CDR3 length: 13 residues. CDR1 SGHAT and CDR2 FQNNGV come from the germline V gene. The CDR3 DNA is TGTGCCAGCAGCTTGTGGGCGGGCACTGAAGCTTTCTTT. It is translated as CASSLWAGTEAFF.

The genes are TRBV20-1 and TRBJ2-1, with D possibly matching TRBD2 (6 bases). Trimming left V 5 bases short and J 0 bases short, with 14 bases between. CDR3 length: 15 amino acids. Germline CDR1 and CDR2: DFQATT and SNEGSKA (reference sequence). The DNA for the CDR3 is TGCAGTGCTGTCGGACTACGCAGCTCCTACAATGAGCAGTTCTTC. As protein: CSAVGLRSSYNEQFF.

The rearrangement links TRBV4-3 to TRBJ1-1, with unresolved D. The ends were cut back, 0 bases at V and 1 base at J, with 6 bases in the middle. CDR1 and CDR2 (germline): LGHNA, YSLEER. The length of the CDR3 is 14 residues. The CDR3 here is CASSQDPRNTEAFF. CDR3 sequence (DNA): TGCGCCAGCAGCCAAGATCCGAGGAACACTGAAGCTTTCTTT.

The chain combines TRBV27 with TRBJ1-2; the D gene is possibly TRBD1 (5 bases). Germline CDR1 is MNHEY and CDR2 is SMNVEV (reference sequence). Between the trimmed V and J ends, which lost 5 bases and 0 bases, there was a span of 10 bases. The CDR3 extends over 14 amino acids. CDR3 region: CASSTRQSNYGYTF. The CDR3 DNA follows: TGTGCCAGCAGTACCCGACAGTCTAACTATGGCTACACCTTC.

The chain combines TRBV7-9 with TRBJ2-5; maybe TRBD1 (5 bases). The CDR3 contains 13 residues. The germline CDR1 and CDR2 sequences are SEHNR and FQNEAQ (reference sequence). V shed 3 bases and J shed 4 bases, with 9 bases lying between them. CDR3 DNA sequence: TGTGCCAGCAGCTTCCCAGGGCGAGAGACCCAGTACTTC. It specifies CASSFPGRETQYF. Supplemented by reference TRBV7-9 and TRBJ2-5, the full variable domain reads DTGVSQNPRHKITKRGQNVTFRCDPISEHNRLYWYRQTLGQGPEFLTYFQNEAQLEKSRLLSDRFSAERPKGSFSTLEIQRTEQGDSAMYLCASSFPGRETQYFGPGTRLLVL.

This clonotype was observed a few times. CDR3 nucleotide sequence: TGCAGTGCTACTCTCCGGAACACAGATACGCAGTATTTT. It codes for CSATLRNTDTQYF. This rearrangement joins TRBV20-1 to TRBJ2-3; D is uncertain. The CDR3 totals 13 residues. V lost 4 bases and J 2 bases, leaving 10 bases between the germline ends. Germline V gives CDR1 DFQATT, CDR2 SNEGSKA (reference sequence).

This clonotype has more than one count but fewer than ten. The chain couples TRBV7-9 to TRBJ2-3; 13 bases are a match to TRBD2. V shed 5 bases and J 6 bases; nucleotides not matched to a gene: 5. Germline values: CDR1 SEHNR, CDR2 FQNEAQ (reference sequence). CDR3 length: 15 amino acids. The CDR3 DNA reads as TGTGCCAGCAGCCCTCCGACTAGCGGGGGGGATACGCAGTATTTT. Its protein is CASSPPTSGGDTQYF.

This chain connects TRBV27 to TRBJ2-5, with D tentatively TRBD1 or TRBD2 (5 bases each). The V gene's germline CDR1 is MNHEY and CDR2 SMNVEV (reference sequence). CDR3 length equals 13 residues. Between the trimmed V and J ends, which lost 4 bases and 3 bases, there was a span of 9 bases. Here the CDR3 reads CASSWDGEETQYF. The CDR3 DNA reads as TGTGCCAGCAGTTGGGACGGGGAAGAGACCCAGTACTTC.

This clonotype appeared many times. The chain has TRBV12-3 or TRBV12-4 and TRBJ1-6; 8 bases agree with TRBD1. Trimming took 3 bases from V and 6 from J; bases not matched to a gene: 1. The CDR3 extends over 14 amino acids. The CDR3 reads CASSLTGANSPLHF. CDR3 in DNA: TGTGCCAGCAGTTTGACAGGGGCTAATTCACCCCTCCACTTT.

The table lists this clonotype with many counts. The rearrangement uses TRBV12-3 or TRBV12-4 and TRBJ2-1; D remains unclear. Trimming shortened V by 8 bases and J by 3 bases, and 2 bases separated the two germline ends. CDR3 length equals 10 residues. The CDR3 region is CASGYNEQFF. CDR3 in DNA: TGTGCCAGCGGCTACAATGAGCAGTTCTTC.